This TCR beta chain was found in a study of ipilimumab plus nivolumab after autologous stem cell transplantation. The CDR3 sequence is 15 residues long. V was shortened by 4 bases and J by 4 bases, with 17 bases between the two germline ends. The V gene's germline CDR1 is SGHKS and CDR2 YYEKEE (reference sequence). Sequencing used immunoSEQ multiplex PCR; TCRdb keeps in-frame clones, though not all of them. The sample lists roughly 86,000 clones, under 85% occurring once. Patients received nivolumab 3 mg/kg at weeks 1, 4, 7, 10, then fortnightly to week 26. The chain has TRBV5-5 and TRBJ2-5; tentatively, D is TRBD1 (6 bases). Sequencing used PBMCs, obtained in a trial of ipilimumab plus nivolumab as post-transplant consolidation. This TCR came from a male donor with diffuse large B-cell lymphoma. The CDR3 DNA reads as TGTGCCAGCAGCCGTGGGGGCTCCTTAGGAGAGACCCAGTACTTC. Translating it yields CASSRGGSLGETQYF.